This TCR beta chain was obtained from a study of siplizumab effects on memory and regulatory T cells. Comment on this clone: Antigen specificity is unknown.

Study-level points and caveats: Naive T cells were seen as more diverse than memory cells and as major alloresponse contributors. Siplizumab brought about a significant reduction in alloreactive sequences traceable to unstimulated CD4+ memory cells.

Measured with immunoSEQ multiplex PCR; TCRdb has only the in-frame clones, and not every one. The sample lists tens of thousands of clones; 94% were seen once. This receptor was obtained from a human donor in good health. Sequences were obtained from non-Treg CD4+ T cells sorted from blood.

The CDR3 DNA follows: TGCGCCAGCAGCGAAGGACAAGGCCATGAAAAACTGTTTTTT. It is translated as CASSEGQGHEKLFF. This chain uses TRBV5-1 with TRBJ1-4; possibly TRBD1 for D (5 bases). Trimming cost V 4 bases and J 6 bases, with 13 bases left between them. Germline lookup yields CDR1 SGHRS and CDR2 YFSETQ. This CDR3 spans 14 amino acids.